This entry lists 13 T cell receptor beta chains sequenced from one sample in a study of CXCR3-negative and CXCR3-positive naive CD8 T cells. Study findings and constraints: Against CXCR3-negative naive cells, CXCR3-positive naive cells showed more hydrophobic TRB CDR3s.

Via 5' RACE with UMI labels, TRB cDNA libraries were prepared. TCRdb re-called the 5' RACE reads; every CDR3 protein appears as one record, without DNA. This sample carries tens of thousands of distinct CDR3 sequences, with 0.5% to 0.55% going to the ten biggest clones. Antigen specificity for these receptors is unknown. Specimen: naive CXCR3+ CD8+ T cells from blood. The subset was: CD45RO-CCR7+CD27+CD95- naive CD8+ T cells expressing CXCR3 (TNR3+). These receptors were taken from a human donor in good health. Some clones in this sample may be carry-over from other donors' samples.

The gene calls are TRBV12-3 or TRBV12-4 and TRBJ1-2; TCRdb outputs TRBD1, but without DNA this stays unchecked. This CDR3 is built from 13 residues. The CDR3 reads CASSLGGLYGYTF.

This chain links TRBV5-5 with TRBJ1-5; TCRdb lists TRBD1, though no DNA is available to test this call. Germline CDR1 reads SGHKS; CDR2 reads YYEKEE (reference sequence). This CDR3 is 16 amino acids long. CDR3 protein: CASSRLGTDSDQPQHF.

The V gene is TRBV20-1, the J gene TRBJ2-7. Per the germline V gene, CDR1 is DFQATT and CDR2 is SNEGSKA (reference sequence). The CDR3 spans 14 residues. CDR3 region: CSAWPDRNSYEQYF.

J is TRBJ2-3 and V is TRBV4-3. CDR1 is LGHNA and CDR2 is YSLEER in the germline V gene. The CDR3 is 13 amino acids. CDR3 in amino acids: CASSQGGRNTQYF.

The chain couples TRBV7-3 to TRBJ2-1; TCRdb's D gene call, TRBD1, goes unchecked for lack of DNA. The CDR3 has 12 residues. Germline values: CDR1 SGHTA, CDR2 FQGTGA. The CDR3 region is CASSSGDNEQFF.

The chain employs TRBV6-2 or TRBV6-3 and TRBJ2-5; TCRdb calls TRBD1, which cannot be checked without DNA. Germline-derived CDR1 and CDR2 are MNHEY and SVGEGT. This CDR3 comprises 15 residues. CDR3 residues: CAGTYWGTEEETQYF.

The V and J genes are TRBV2 and TRBJ2-2; the D gene TCRdb calls, TRBD2, cannot be checked with no DNA. Germline loops: CDR1 SNHLY, CDR2 FYNNEI. This CDR3 comprises 17 residues. The CDR3 loop is CASSWTLAGGLPGELFF.

V and J are TRBV7-9 and TRBJ1-1; the TCRdb call, TRBD1, lacks DNA for checking. The CDR3 runs to 12 residues. CDR1 and CDR2 from the germline V gene are SEHNR and FQNEAQ (reference sequence). CDR3: CASSLAQGEAFF.

The chain couples TRBV12-3 or TRBV12-4 to TRBJ2-2; the TRBD2 assignment by TCRdb is unverifiable without DNA. This CDR3 spans 14 amino acids. The CDR3 spells CASRDPRPPGELFF.

This chain joins TRBV7-3 and TRBJ1-5. Germline V lookup: CDR1 SGHTA, CDR2 FQGTGA. The CDR3 is 12 amino acids. The CDR3 is CASSQDNQPQHF. Full variable domain (rest looked up from reference TRBV7-3 and TRBJ1-5): GAGVSQTPSNKVTEKGKYVELRCDPISGHTALYWYRQSLGQGPEFLIYFQGTGAADDSGLPNDRFFAVRPEGSVSTLKIQRTERGDSAVYLCASSQDNQPQHFGDGTRLSIL.

J is TRBJ2-7 and V is TRBV14; as DNA is missing, the TRBD1 call by TCRdb cannot be tested. This CDR3 has 15 residues. Looked up from germline, CDR1 is SGHDN and CDR2 is FVKESK. The CDR3 sequence is CASSLRGYTSYEQYF.

Here the CDR3 reads CASSHESSYNEQFF. This chain connects TRBV4-3 to TRBJ2-1. This CDR3 region has 14 residues. Looked up from germline, CDR1 is LGHNA and CDR2 is YSLEER.

J is TRBJ2-5 and V is TRBV4-3; TCRdb outputs TRBD1, but without DNA this stays unchecked. The V gene's germline CDR1 is LGHNA and CDR2 YSLEER. The CDR3 sequence is 13 residues long. CDR3 amino acids: CASSQGGGETQYF.